The entry below gives a single T cell receptor (beta chain) sequence along with its context. This sample stems from a study of blood T cell repertoires in COVID-19. Clones were sequenced by immunoSEQ multiplex PCR, and TCRdb holds only the in-frame ones, with some missing. The sample holds about 200,000 clones, roughly 94% seen once. The germline V gene has CDR1 MNHNY and CDR2 SVGAGI (reference sequence). CDR3 length: 15 amino acids. The V and J ends lost 2 bases and 7 bases respectively, with 17 bases between them. This TCR derives from a young man with COVID-19, enrolled during active disease. Material: peripheral blood. The gene calls are TRBV6-6 and TRBJ1-2; TRBD1 might be the D (5 bases). CDR3 bases: TGTGCCAGCAGTTACAGTGCAGGGAACCTCGGTGGCTACACCTTC. It yields the protein CASSYSAGNLGGYTF.